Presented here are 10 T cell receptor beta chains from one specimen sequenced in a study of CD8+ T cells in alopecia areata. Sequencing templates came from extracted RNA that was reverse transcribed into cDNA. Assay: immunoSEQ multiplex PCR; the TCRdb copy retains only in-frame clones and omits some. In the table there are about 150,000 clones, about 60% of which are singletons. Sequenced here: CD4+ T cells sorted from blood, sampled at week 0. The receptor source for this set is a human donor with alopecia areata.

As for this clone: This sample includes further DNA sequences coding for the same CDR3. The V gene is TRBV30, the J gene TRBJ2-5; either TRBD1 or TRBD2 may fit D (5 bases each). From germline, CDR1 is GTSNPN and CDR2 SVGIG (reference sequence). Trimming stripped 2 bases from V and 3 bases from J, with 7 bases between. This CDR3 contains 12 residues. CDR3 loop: CAWSRGEETQYF. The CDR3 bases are TGTGCCTGGAGTCGAGGGGAAGAGACCCAGTACTTC. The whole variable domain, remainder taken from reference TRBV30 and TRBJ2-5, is SQTIHQWPATLVQPVGSPLSLECTVEGTSNPNLYWYRQAAGRGLQLLFYSVGIGQISSEVPQNLSASRPQDRQFILSSKKLLLSDSGFYLCAWSRGEETQYFGPGTRLLVL.

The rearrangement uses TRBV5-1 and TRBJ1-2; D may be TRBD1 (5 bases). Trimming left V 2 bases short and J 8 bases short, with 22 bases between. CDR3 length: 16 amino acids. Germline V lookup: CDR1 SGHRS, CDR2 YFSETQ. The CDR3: CASSFTPPRVSGGYTF. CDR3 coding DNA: TGCGCCAGCAGCTTCACACCACCCAGGGTCTCCGGAGGCTACACCTTC.

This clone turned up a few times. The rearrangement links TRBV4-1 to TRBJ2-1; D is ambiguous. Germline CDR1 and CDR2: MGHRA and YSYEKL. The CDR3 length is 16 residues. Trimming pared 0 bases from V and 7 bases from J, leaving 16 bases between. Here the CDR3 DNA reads TGCGCCAGCAGCCAAGATTCCGGAAGGGTGGGGAATGAGCAGTTCTTC. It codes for CASSQDSGRVGNEQFF.

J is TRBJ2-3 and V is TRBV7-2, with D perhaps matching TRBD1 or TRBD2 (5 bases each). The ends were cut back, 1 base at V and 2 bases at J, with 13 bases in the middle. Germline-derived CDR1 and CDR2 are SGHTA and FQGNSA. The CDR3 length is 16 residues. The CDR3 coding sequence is TGTGCCAGCAGCTTAGTGTGGGGGAGTTACACAGATACGCAGTATTTT. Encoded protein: CASSLVWGSYTDTQYF.

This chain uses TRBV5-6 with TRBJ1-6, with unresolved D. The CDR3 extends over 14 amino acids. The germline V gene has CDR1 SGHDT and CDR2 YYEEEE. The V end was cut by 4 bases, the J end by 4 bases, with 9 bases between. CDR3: CASSPGEYNSPLHF. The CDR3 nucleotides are TGTGCCAGCAGCCCGGGTGAATATAATTCACCCCTCCACTTT.

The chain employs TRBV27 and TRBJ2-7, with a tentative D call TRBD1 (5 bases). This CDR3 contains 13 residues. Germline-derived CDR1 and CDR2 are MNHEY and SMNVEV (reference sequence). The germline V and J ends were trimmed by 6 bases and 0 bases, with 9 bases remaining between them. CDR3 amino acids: CASRGATSYEQYF. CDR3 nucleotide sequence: TGTGCCAGCAGAGGGGCCACCTCCTACGAGCAGTACTTC.

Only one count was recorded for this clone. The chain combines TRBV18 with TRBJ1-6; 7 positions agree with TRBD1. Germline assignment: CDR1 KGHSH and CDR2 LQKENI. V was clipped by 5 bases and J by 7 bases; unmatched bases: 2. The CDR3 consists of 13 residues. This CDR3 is CASSDRDNSPLHF. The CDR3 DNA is TGTGCCAGCTCAGACAGGGACAATTCACCCCTCCACTTT.

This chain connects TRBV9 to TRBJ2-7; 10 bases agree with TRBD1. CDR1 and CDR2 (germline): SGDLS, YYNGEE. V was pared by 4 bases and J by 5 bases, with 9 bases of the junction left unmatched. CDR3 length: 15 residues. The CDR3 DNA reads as TGTGCCAGCAGCCCCTCGACAGGGGGCTTCCACGAGCAGTACTTC. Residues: CASSPSTGGFHEQYF.

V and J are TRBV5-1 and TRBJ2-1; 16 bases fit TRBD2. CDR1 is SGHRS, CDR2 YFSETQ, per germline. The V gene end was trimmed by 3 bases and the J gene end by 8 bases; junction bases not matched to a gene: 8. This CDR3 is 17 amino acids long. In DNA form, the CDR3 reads TGCGCCAGCAGCTCGGGACTAGCGGGGGGGCCGACGGATGAGCAGTTCTTC. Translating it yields CASSSGLAGGPTDEQFF.

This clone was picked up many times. CDR3 bases: TGTGCCAGCAGCTCTAGCTACCCAAGAGTGACCCAGTACTTC. Translation: CASSSSYPRVTQYF. The J gene is TRBJ2-5, the V gene TRBV13; tentative D call: TRBD2 (5 bases). Germline V gene lookup returns CDR1 PRHDT and CDR2 FYEKMQ (reference sequence). This CDR3 comprises 14 residues. Between the trimmed V and J ends, which lost 4 bases and 7 bases, there was a span of 16 bases.